This T cell receptor (beta chain) is drawn from a study of T cell responses to AZD1222 COVID-19 vaccine. From germline, CDR1 is SNHLY and CDR2 FYNNEI. The CDR3 spans 15 residues. The ends were cut back, 6 bases at V and 4 bases at J, with 18 bases in the middle. Comment on this clone: The antigen remains undetermined.

Clones were sequenced by immunoSEQ multiplex PCR, and TCRdb holds only the in-frame ones, with some missing. Of some 150,000 clones in the sample, about nine tenths are singletons; the top ten hold approximately 4.7%. Study-level points and caveats: At baseline, just 5 or 6 AZD1222 recipients tested seropositive.

Sequences were derived from peripheral blood, sampled on day 0 of AZD1222 vaccination. The sequence was collected from an adult in good health. The chain has TRBV2 and TRBJ1-1; perhaps TRBD1 as D (5 bases). In DNA form, the CDR3 reads TGTGCCAGCAGCCTATTAGGCGGGGCTGCCACTGAAGCTTTCTTT. It translates to CASSLLGGAATEAFF.